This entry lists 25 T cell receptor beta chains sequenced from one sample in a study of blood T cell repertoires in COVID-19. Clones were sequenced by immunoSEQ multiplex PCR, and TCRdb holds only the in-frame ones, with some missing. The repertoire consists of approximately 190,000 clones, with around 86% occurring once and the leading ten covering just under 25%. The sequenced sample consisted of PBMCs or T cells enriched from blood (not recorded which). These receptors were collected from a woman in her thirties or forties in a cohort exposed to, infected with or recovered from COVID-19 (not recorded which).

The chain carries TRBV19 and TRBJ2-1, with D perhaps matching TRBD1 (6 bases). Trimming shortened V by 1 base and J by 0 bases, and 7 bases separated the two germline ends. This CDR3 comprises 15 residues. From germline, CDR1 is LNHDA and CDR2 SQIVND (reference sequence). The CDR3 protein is CASSIVQGSYNEQFF. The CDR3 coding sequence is TGTGCCAGTAGTATAGTACAGGGCTCCTACAATGAGCAGTTCTTC. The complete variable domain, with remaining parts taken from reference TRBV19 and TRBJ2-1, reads DGGITQSPKYLFRKEGQNVTLSCEQNLNHDAMYWYRQDPGQGLRLIYYSQIVNDFQKGDIAEGYSVSREKKESFPLTVTSAQKNPTAFYLCASSIVQGSYNEQFFGPGTRLTVL.

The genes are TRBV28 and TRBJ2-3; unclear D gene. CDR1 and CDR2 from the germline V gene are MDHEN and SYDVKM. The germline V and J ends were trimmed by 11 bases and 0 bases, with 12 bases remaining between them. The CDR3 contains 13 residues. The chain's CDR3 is CAYSKTSTDTQYF. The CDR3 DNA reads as TGTGCCTACAGCAAGACCAGCACAGATACGCAGTATTTT.

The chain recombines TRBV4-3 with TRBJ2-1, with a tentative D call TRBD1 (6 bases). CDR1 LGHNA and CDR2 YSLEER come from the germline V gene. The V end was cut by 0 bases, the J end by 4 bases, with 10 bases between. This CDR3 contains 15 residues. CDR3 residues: CASSQDPRGYNEQFF. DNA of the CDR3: TGCGCCAGCAGCCAAGATCCGAGGGGGTACAATGAGCAGTTCTTC.

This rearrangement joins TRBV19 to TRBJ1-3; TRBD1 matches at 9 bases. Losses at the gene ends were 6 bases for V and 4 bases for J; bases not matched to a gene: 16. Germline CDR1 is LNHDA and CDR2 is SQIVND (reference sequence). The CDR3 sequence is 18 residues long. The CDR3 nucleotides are TGTGCCAGTAGCTTGATCGTAGGGGGACAGGGCTTCGGAAACACCATATATTTT. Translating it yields CASSLIVGGQGFGNTIYF.

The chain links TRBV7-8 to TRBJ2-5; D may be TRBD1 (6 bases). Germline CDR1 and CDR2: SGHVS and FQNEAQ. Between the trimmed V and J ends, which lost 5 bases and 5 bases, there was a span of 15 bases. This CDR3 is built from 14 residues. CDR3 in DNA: TGTGCCAGCAGCCCGGACAGTAAAATCGAGACCCAGTACTTC. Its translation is CASSPDSKIETQYF.

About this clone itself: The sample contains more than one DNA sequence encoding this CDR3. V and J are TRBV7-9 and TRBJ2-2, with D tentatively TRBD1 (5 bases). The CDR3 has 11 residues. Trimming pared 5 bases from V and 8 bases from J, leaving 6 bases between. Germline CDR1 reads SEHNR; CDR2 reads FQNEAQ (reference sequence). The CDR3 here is CASSRTGELFF. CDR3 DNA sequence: TGTGCCAGCAGCAGGACAGGGGAGCTGTTTTTT. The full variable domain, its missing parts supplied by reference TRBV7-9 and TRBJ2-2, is DTGVSQNPRHKITKRGQNVTFRCDPISEHNRLYWYRQTLGQGPEFLTYFQNEAQLEKSRLLSDRFSAERPKGSFSTLEIQRTEQGDSAMYLCASSRTGELFFGEGSRLTVL.

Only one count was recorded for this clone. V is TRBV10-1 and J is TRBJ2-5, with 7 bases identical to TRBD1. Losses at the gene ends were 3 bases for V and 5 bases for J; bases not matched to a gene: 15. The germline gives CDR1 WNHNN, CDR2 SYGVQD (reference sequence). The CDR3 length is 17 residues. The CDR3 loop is CASSDSKGQGVLETQYF. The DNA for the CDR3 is TGCGCCAGCAGTGATTCAAAAGGGCAGGGGGTCTTGGAGACCCAGTACTTC.

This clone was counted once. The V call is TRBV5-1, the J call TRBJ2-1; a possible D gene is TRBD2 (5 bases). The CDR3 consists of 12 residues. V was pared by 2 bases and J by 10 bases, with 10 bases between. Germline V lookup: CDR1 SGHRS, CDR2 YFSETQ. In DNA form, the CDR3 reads TGCGCCAGCAGCTTCCGGAGAGGGGAGCAGTTCTTC. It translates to CASSFRRGEQFF.

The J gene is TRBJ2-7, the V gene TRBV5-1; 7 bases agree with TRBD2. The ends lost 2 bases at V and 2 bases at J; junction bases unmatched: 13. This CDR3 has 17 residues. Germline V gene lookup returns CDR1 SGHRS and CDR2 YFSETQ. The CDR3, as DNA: TGCGCCAGCAGCTTACGTCTAGCGGATATTAGGACCTACGAGCAGTACTTC. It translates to CASSLRLADIRTYEQYF.

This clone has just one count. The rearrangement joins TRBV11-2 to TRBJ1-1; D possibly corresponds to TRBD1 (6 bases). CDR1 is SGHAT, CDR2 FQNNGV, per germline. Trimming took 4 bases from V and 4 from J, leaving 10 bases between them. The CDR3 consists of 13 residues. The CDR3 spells CASSYRALTEAFF. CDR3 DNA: TGTGCCAGCAGCTACAGGGCTCTCACTGAAGCTTTCTTT.

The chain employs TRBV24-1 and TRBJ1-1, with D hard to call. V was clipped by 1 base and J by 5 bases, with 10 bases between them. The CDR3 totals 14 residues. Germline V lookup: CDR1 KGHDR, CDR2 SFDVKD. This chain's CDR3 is CATSDFRGWTEAFF. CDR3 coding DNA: TGTGCCACCAGTGATTTTCGGGGTTGGACTGAAGCTTTCTTT.

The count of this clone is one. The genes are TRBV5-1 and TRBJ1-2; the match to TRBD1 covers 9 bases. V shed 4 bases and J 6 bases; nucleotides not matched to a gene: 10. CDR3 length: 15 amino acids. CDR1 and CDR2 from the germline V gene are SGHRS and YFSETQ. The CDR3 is CASSTDRGVSDGYTF. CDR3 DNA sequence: TGCGCCAGCAGCACGGACAGGGGCGTGTCGGATGGCTACACCTTC.

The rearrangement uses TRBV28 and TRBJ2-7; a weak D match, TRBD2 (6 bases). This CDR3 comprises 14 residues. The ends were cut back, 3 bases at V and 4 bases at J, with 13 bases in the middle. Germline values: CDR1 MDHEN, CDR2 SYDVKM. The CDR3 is CASSFAGIGYEQYF. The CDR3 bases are TGTGCCAGCAGTTTCGCGGGGATTGGTTACGAGCAGTACTTC.

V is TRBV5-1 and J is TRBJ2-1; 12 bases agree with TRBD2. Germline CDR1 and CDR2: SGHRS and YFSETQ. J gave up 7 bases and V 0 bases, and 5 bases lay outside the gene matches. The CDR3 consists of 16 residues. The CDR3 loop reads CASSLAASGRVNEQFF. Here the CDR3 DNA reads TGCGCCAGCAGCTTGGCGGCTAGCGGGAGGGTGAATGAGCAGTTCTTC.

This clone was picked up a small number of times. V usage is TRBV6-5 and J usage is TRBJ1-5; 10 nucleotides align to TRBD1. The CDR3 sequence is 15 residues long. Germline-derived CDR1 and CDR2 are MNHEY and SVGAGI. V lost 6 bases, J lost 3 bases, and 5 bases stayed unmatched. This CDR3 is CASRVDRGSNQPQHF. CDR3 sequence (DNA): TGTGCCAGCAGAGTGGACAGGGGGTCCAATCAGCCCCAGCATTTT.

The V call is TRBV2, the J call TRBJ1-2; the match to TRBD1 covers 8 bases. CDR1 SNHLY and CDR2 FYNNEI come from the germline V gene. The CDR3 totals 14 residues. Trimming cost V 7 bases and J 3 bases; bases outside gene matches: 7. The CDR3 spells CASITGTGDYGYTF. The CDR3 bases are TGTGCCAGCATCACCGGGACAGGAGACTATGGCTACACCTTC.

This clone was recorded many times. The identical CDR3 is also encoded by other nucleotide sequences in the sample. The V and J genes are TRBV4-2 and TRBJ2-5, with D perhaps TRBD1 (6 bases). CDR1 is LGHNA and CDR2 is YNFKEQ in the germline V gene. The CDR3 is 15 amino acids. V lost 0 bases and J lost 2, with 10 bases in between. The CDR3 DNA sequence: TGTGCCAGCAGCCAAGACAGGGGTGGGCAAGAGACCCAGTACTTC. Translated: CASSQDRGGQETQYF.

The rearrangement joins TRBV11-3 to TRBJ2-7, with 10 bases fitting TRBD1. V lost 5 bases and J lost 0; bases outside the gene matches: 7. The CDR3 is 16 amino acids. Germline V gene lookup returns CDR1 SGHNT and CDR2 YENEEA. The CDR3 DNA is TGTGCCAGCAGCCCCGGGACAGGGGTCTTCTCCTACGAGCAGTACTTC. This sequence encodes CASSPGTGVFSYEQYF.

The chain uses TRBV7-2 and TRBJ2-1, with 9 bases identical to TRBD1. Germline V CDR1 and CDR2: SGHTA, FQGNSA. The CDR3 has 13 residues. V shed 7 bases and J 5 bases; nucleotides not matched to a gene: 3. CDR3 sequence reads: CASTWTGDNEQFF. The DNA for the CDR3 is TGTGCCAGCACCTGGACAGGGGACAATGAGCAGTTCTTC.

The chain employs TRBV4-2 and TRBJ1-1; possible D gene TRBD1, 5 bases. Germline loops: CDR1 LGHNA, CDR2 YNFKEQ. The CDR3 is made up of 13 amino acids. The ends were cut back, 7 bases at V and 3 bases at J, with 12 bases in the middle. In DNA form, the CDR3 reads TGTGCCAGCACGCCACAAGGGGACACTGAAGCTTTCTTT. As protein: CASTPQGDTEAFF.

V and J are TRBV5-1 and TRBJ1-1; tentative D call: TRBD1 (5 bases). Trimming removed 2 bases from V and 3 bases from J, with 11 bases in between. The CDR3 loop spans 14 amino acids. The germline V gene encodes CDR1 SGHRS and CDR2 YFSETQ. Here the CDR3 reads CASSLNWGDTEAFF. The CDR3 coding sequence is TGCGCCAGCAGCTTAAATTGGGGGGACACTGAAGCTTTCTTT.

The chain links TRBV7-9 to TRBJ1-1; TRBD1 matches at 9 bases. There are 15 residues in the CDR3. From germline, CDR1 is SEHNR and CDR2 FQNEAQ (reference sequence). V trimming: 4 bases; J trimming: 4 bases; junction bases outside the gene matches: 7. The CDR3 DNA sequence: TGTGCCAGCAGCTCTAAACAGGGGGCGAGCACTGAAGCTTTCTTT. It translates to CASSSKQGASTEAFF.

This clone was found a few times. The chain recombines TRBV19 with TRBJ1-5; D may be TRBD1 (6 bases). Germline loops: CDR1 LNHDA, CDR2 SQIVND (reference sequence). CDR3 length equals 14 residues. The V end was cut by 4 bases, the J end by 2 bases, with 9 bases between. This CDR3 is CASSTRQGNQPQHF. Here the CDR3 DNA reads TGTGCCAGTAGTACAAGACAGGGCAATCAGCCCCAGCATTTT.

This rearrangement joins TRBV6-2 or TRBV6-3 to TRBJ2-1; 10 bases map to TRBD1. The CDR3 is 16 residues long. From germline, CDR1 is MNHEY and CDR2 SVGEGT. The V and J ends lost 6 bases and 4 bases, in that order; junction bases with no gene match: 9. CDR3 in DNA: TGTGCCAGCAGCCCCTCCCGGGACAGGGGATACAATGAGCAGTTCTTC. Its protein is CASSPSRDRGYNEQFF.

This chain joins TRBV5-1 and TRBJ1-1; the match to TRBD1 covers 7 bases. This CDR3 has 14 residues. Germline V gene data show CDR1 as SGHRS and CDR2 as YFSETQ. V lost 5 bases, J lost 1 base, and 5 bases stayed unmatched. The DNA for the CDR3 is TGCGCCAGCAGAGTGACAGGGTGGAACACTGAAGCTTTCTTT. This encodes CASRVTGWNTEAFF.